This TCR beta chain was recovered during a study of blood T cell repertoires in COVID-19. At the level of the study: Sites in the United States, Italy and Spain provided acute and convalescent COVID-19 samples. In each case, the material was cDNA or gDNA derived from T cells, B-cell-depleted T cells, or PBMCs.

Germline lookup yields CDR1 SEHNR and CDR2 FQNEAQ (reference sequence). The CDR3 has 14 residues. Germline trimming cut 5 bases from V and 5 bases from J; bases unmatched to any gene: 6. Original analysis: Amplification from reference gene primers served as the basis for estimated nucleated cell counts. Sequenced by immunoSEQ multiplex PCR; TCRdb stores in-frame clones only, minus some. V and J calls plus clone size are reproduced from that table; the DNA served to infer D and trimming. Found here are around 100,000 clones, 88% of them singletons; the top ten hold approximately 5.3%. This rearrangement joins TRBV7-9 to TRBJ2-3; 8 nucleotides match TRBD2. This receptor was taken from a human donor in a cohort sampled during active COVID-19. Sample: peripheral blood. CDR3 amino acids: CASSAMAGGDTQYF. DNA of the CDR3: TGTGCCAGCAGCGCAATGGCGGGAGGAGATACGCAGTATTTT. The variable domain in full, with the rest retrieved from reference TRBV7-9 and TRBJ2-3, is DTGVSQNPRHKITKRGQNVTFRCDPISEHNRLYWYRQTLGQGPEFLTYFQNEAQLEKSRLLSDRFSAERPKGSFSTLEIQRTEQGDSAMYLCASSAMAGGDTQYFGPGTRLTVL.